This entry lists 5 T cell receptor beta chains sequenced from one sample in a study of blood T cell repertoires in COVID-19. Only in-frame clones appear in the TCRdb table, and some are missing; sequencing was by immunoSEQ multiplex PCR. In the table there are 250,000 to 350,000 clones, roughly 90% of which are singletons. The sequenced sample consisted of peripheral blood. The receptor set was obtained from a man between 18 and 29 years old with active or convalescent COVID-19.

V is TRBV7-8 and J is TRBJ1-2, with D tentatively TRBD1 (6 bases). This CDR3 contains 15 residues. Between the trimmed V and J ends, which lost 5 bases and 4 bases, there was a span of 17 bases. Looked up from germline, CDR1 is SGHVS and CDR2 is FQNEAQ. DNA of the CDR3: TGTGCCAGCAGCACTATCCAAACAGGGATCTATGGCTACACCTTC. It yields the protein CASSTIQTGIYGYTF. Full variable domain (remainder filled in from reference TRBV7-8 and TRBJ1-2): GAGVSQSPRYKVAKRGQDVALRCDPISGHVSLFWYQQALGQGPEFLTYFQNEAQLDKSGLPSDRFFAERPEGSVSTLKIQRTQQEDSAVYLCASSTIQTGIYGYTFGSGTRLTVV.

The V call is TRBV11-2, the J call TRBJ2-7, with D possibly matching TRBD1 (5 bases). Germline CDR1 and CDR2: SGHAT and FQNNGV. This CDR3 is 11 amino acids long. Trimming took 4 bases from V and 7 from J, leaving 8 bases between them. The CDR3 DNA follows: TGTGCCAGCAGCTACCCAGGGGAGCAGTACTTC. It encodes CASSYPGEQYF.

This clone was seen just once. This chain's CDR3 is CASSIRGEVEKLFF. In DNA, the CDR3 is TGTGCCAGTAGTATCCGGGGGGAAGTTGAAAAACTGTTTTTT. The chain couples TRBV19 to TRBJ1-4; tentatively, D is TRBD1 (5 bases). V lost 3 bases and J lost 7, with 12 bases in between. The CDR3 extends over 14 amino acids. The germline V gene has CDR1 LNHDA and CDR2 SQIVND (reference sequence).

V usage is TRBV7-9 and J usage is TRBJ2-7; TRBD1 might be the D (5 bases). Germline values: CDR1 SEHNR, CDR2 FQNEAQ (reference sequence). This CDR3 is built from 12 residues. Trimming left V 3 bases short and J 2 bases short, with 5 bases between. DNA for the CDR3: TGTGCCAGCAGCTTCAGGGCCTACGAGCAGTACTTC. It encodes CASSFRAYEQYF.

The genes are TRBV5-1 and TRBJ2-5; TRBD2 matches at 10 bases. The V gene's germline CDR1 is SGHRS and CDR2 YFSETQ. The CDR3 contains 14 residues. Trimming at V came to 2 bases and at J to 3 bases, leaving 1 base not matched to a gene. The CDR3 coding sequence is TGCGCCAGCAGCTTCCTAGCGGGAGAAGAGACCCAGTACTTC. Amino acid sequence: CASSFLAGEETQYF.